The rows below give T cell receptor beta chains drawn from one sample of a study of T-cell memory formation after mild COVID-19. TCRdb re-analysed the 5' RACE reads in MiXCR, keeping a single row per CDR3 protein. The sample yields hundreds of thousands of distinct CDR3 sequences, under 15% seen once. Sequencing was performed on PBMCs or a T cell subset sorted from them (not recorded which). The receptors stem from a young man who had mild COVID-19 (a few samples of this study predate the infection). Cell type and time point are not known. The CDR3 runs from the conserved cysteine through the conserved F or W. A D gene is named only where the DNA matches it firmly. Clone size, where shown, is once, few, many, or a class for clones that have expanded.

abundance: -
v_gene: TRBV20-1
j_gene: TRBJ2-4
d_gene: -
CDR3aa: CSASRWGKNIQYF
CDR3nt: TGCAGTGCTAGCCGATGGGGCAAAAACATTCAGTACTTC

abundance: -
v_gene: TRBV5-1
j_gene: TRBJ2-7
d_gene: TRBD1
CDR3aa: CASSLDYRGTYEQYF
CDR3nt: TGCGCCAGCAGCTTGGACTACAGGGGTACGTACGAGCAGTACTTC

abundance: few
v_gene: TRBV7-2
j_gene: TRBJ2-5
d_gene: TRBD2
CDR3aa: CASRGLAGVQETQYF
CDR3nt: TGTGCCAGCAGAGGTTTAGCGGGGGTCCAAGAGACCCAGTACTTC

abundance: few
v_gene: TRBV6-5
j_gene: TRBJ2-3
d_gene: -
CDR3aa: CASNPTDTTDTQYF
CDR3nt: TGTGCCAGCAACCCGACTGACACCACAGATACGCAGTATTTT

abundance: once
v_gene: TRBV6-5
j_gene: TRBJ1-2
d_gene: TRBD1
CDR3aa: CASRPGQGADYGYTF
CDR3nt: TGTGCCAGCAGACCAGGACAGGGGGCTGACTATGGCTACACCTTC

abundance: -
v_gene: TRBV4-2
j_gene: TRBJ2-5
d_gene: TRBD2
CDR3aa: CASSQLGGGTQETQYF
CDR3nt: TGTGCCAGCAGCCAATTGGGCGGGGGAACCCAAGAGACCCAGTACTTC

abundance: -
v_gene: TRBV20-1
j_gene: TRBJ2-7
d_gene: -
CDR3aa: CSARDLRALYEQYF
CDR3nt: TGCAGTGCTAGAGATCTTCGGGCCCTCTACGAGCAGTACTTC

abundance: few
v_gene: TRBV12-3/TRBV12-4
j_gene: TRBJ2-5
d_gene: TRBD1
CDR3aa: CASTTGGGGETQYF
CDR3nt: TGTGCCAGCACCACAGGGGGCGGGGGAGAGACCCAGTACTTC

abundance: -
v_gene: TRBV4-3
j_gene: TRBJ2-4
d_gene: TRBD2
CDR3aa: CASSQGGGGWSKNIQYF
CDR3nt: TGCGCCAGCAGCCAAGGGGGCGGGGGTTGGTCCAAAAACATTCAGTACTTC

abundance: -
v_gene: TRBV6-2/TRBV6-3
j_gene: TRBJ2-1
d_gene: -
CDR3aa: CASTRPGKARTSGEQFF
CDR3nt: TGTGCCAGCACCAGACCCGGGAAGGCAAGGACCTCGGGTGAGCAGTTCTTC

abundance: -
v_gene: TRBV6-4
j_gene: TRBJ1-3
d_gene: -
CDR3aa: CAPPSRISGNTIYF
CDR3nt: TGTGCACCTCCCTCGCGAATCTCTGGAAACACCATATATTTT

abundance: -
v_gene: TRBV12-3/TRBV12-4
j_gene: TRBJ1-2
d_gene: -
CDR3aa: CASSSELVLGYTF
CDR3nt: TGTGCCAGCAGTTCCGAGCTGGTCCTAGGCTACACCTTC

abundance: -
v_gene: TRBV3-1
j_gene: TRBJ1-6
d_gene: -
CDR3aa: CASSQGEAVSLLHF
CDR3nt: TGTGCCAGCAGCCAAGGGGAAGCAGTGAGTCTCCTCCACTTT

abundance: many
v_gene: TRBV9
j_gene: TRBJ1-2
d_gene: -
CDR3aa: CASSVGIGESGTDGYTF
CDR3nt: TGTGCCAGCAGCGTAGGGATCGGAGAATCGGGGACGGATGGCTACACCTTC

abundance: many
v_gene: TRBV4-3
j_gene: TRBJ2-7
d_gene: -
CDR3aa: CASSQVGGALREQYF
CDR3nt: TGCGCCAGCAGCCAAGTGGGTGGGGCCTTACGCGAGCAGTACTTC

abundance: few
v_gene: TRBV27
j_gene: TRBJ1-1
d_gene: TRBD1
CDR3aa: CASSSFYTGGGNTEAFF
CDR3nt: TGTGCCAGCAGTTCCTTTTACACAGGGGGAGGGAACACTGAAGCTTTCTTT

abundance: -
v_gene: TRBV7-9
j_gene: TRBJ1-2
d_gene: -
CDR3aa: CASSSRDLSYGYTF
CDR3nt: TGTGCCAGCAGCTCCCGGGACCTCTCCTATGGCTACACCTTC

abundance: -
v_gene: TRBV28
j_gene: TRBJ1-4
d_gene: TRBD1
CDR3aa: CASEDGDRDFEKLFF
CDR3nt: TGTGCCAGCGAAGACGGGGACAGGGATTTTGAAAAACTGTTTTTT

abundance: -
v_gene: TRBV6-2/TRBV6-3
j_gene: TRBJ1-1
d_gene: -
CDR3aa: CASTWGGSNTEAFF
CDR3nt: TGTGCCAGTACTTGGGGGGGGTCGAACACTGAAGCTTTCTTT

abundance: once
v_gene: TRBV7-3
j_gene: TRBJ2-3
d_gene: -
CDR3aa: CASSSGPHDTQYF
CDR3nt: TGTGCCAGCAGCTCCGGCCCACACGATACGCAGTATTTT

abundance: many
v_gene: TRBV5-1
j_gene: TRBJ1-5
d_gene: -
CDR3aa: CASSLSGSQPQHF
CDR3nt: TGCGCCAGCAGCTTGTCCGGGTCTCAGCCCCAGCATTTT

abundance: many
v_gene: TRBV5-1
j_gene: TRBJ2-7
d_gene: TRBD2
CDR3aa: CASSSRTSTYEQYF
CDR3nt: TGCGCCAGCAGCTCTCGGACTAGCACATACGAGCAGTACTTC

abundance: -
v_gene: TRBV6-5
j_gene: TRBJ2-7
d_gene: -
CDR3aa: CASSYDRSYEQYF
CDR3nt: TGTGCCAGCAGTTACGACAGGTCCTACGAGCAGTACTTC

abundance: -
v_gene: TRBV29-1
j_gene: TRBJ1-4
d_gene: -
CDR3aa: CSVRTEENEKLFF
CDR3nt: TGCAGCGTGAGGACAGAAGAAAATGAAAAACTGTTTTTT

abundance: few
v_gene: TRBV7-9
j_gene: TRBJ2-5
d_gene: -
CDR3aa: CASSLVGAPAETQYF
CDR3nt: TGTGCCAGCAGCTTAGTAGGGGCTCCGGCAGAGACCCAGTACTTC

abundance: -
v_gene: TRBV21-1
j_gene: TRBJ2-5
d_gene: -
CDR3aa: CASSPHRGETQYF
CDR3nt: TGTGCCAGCAGCCCCCACAGGGGAGAGACCCAGTACTTC

abundance: few
v_gene: TRBV5-1
j_gene: TRBJ2-1
d_gene: TRBD2
CDR3aa: CASSLVVAGGNEQFF
CDR3nt: TGCGCCAGCAGCTTGGTGGTAGCGGGGGGGAATGAGCAGTTCTTC

abundance: -
v_gene: TRBV5-5
j_gene: TRBJ2-7
d_gene: TRBD1
CDR3aa: CASSLRDRGYEQYF
CDR3nt: TGTGCCAGCAGCCTCCGGGACAGGGGCTACGAGCAGTACTTC

abundance: -
v_gene: TRBV27
j_gene: TRBJ2-3
d_gene: -
CDR3aa: CASSPFLGGGADTQYF
CDR3nt: TGTGCCAGCAGCCCTTTTTTAGGGGGAGGGGCAGATACGCAGTATTTT

abundance: -
v_gene: TRBV24-1
j_gene: TRBJ2-3
d_gene: -
CDR3aa: CATRSEYTDTQYF
CDR3nt: TGTGCCACCAGAAGTGAGTACACAGATACGCAGTATTTT

abundance: many
v_gene: TRBV7-3
j_gene: TRBJ1-2
d_gene: TRBD1
CDR3aa: CASSSQTGQGYTF
CDR3nt: TGTGCCAGCAGCTCCCAGACAGGGCAGGGCTACACCTTC

abundance: few
v_gene: TRBV7-3
j_gene: TRBJ2-3
d_gene: -
CDR3aa: CASSLGGAGSTDTQYF
CDR3nt: TGTGCCAGCAGCTTAGGGGGGGCAGGGAGCACAGATACGCAGTATTTT

abundance: many
v_gene: TRBV6-6
j_gene: TRBJ2-5
d_gene: -
CDR3aa: CASSYSGRSQETQYF
CDR3nt: TGTGCCAGCAGTTACTCGGGAAGGAGCCAAGAGACCCAGTACTTC

abundance: -
v_gene: TRBV5-1
j_gene: TRBJ2-3
d_gene: -
CDR3aa: CASSSDGWDTQYF
CDR3nt: TGCGCCAGCAGCTCCGACGGATGGGATACGCAGTATTTT

abundance: few
v_gene: TRBV5-1
j_gene: TRBJ2-5
d_gene: -
CDR3aa: CASSLRTRETQYF
CDR3nt: TGCGCCAGCAGCTTGAGAACGCGGGAGACCCAGTACTTC

abundance: few
v_gene: TRBV4-1
j_gene: TRBJ1-6
d_gene: TRBD1
CDR3aa: CASSRASGTGDNSPLHF
CDR3nt: TGCGCCAGCAGCCGAGCCTCCGGGACAGGGGATAATTCACCCCTCCACTTT

abundance: -
v_gene: TRBV12-3/TRBV12-4
j_gene: TRBJ2-5
d_gene: TRBD2
CDR3aa: CASLGGKTQYF
CDR3nt: TGTGCCAGCCTGGGGGGGAAGACCCAGTACTTC

abundance: few
v_gene: TRBV7-2
j_gene: TRBJ1-6
d_gene: -
CDR3aa: CASSPRPLVTLHF
CDR3nt: TGTGCCAGCAGCCCCCGACCTCTGGTCACCCTCCACTTT

abundance: few
v_gene: TRBV12-3/TRBV12-4
j_gene: TRBJ1-2
d_gene: TRBD1
CDR3aa: CASSPRQGARGYTF
CDR3nt: TGTGCCAGCAGTCCCCGACAGGGGGCGCGAGGCTACACCTTC

abundance: few
v_gene: TRBV4-1
j_gene: TRBJ1-1
d_gene: TRBD1
CDR3aa: CASQADRQGEAFF
CDR3nt: TGCGCCAGCCAAGCAGATCGACAGGGTGAAGCTTTCTTT

abundance: -
v_gene: TRBV12-3/TRBV12-4
j_gene: TRBJ1-5
d_gene: TRBD1
CDR3aa: CASSGDRRNQPQHF
CDR3nt: TGTGCCAGCAGCGGGGACAGAAGGAATCAGCCCCAGCATTTT

abundance: -
v_gene: TRBV28
j_gene: TRBJ1-1
d_gene: -
CDR3aa: CASMYNRNTEAFF
CDR3nt: TGTGCCAGCATGTATAACAGGAACACTGAAGCTTTCTTT